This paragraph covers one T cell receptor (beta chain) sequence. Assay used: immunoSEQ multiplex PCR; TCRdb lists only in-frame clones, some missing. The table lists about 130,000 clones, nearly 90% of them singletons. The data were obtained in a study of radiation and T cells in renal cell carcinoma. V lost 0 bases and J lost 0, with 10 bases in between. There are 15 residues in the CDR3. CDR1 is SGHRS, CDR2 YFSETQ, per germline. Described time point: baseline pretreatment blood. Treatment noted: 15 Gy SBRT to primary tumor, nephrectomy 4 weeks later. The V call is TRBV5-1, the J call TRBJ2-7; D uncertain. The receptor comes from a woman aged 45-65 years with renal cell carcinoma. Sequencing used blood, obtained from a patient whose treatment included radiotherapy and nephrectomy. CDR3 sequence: CASSLATGPSYEQYF. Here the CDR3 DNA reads TGCGCCAGCAGCTTGGCCACTGGGCCCTCCTACGAGCAGTACTTC. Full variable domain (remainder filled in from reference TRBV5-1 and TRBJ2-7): KAGVTQTPRYLIKTRGQQVTLSCSPISGHRSVSWYQQTPGQGLQFLFEYFSETQRNKGNFPGRFSGRQFSNSRSEMNVSTLELGDSALYLCASSLATGPSYEQYFGPGTRLTVT.